These 9 T cell receptor beta chains were sequenced from one sample in a study of T cell repertoires in cytomegalovirus infection. TCRdb re-called the reads through MiXCR, storing one row per CDR3 protein. This sample has about 110,000 distinct CDR3 sequences, with 29% found just once. These receptors lack a known antigen. This sample comprised CD8+ T cells from cultured PBMCs, obtained from culture after CMV antigen stimulation. Receptors were obtained from a human donor in good health (CMV status not recorded). Some clones in this sample may be carry-over from other donors' samples.

In its sample, this clonotype was seen a few times. The chain recombines TRBV12-3 or TRBV12-4 with TRBJ2-3; 11 bases are a match to TRBD1. This CDR3 is 16 amino acids long. V trimming: 4 bases; J trimming: 5 bases; junction bases outside the gene matches: 8. The CDR3 protein is CASSSPGQGDQDTQYF. The CDR3, as DNA: TGTGCCAGCAGTTCGCCGGGACAGGGGGATCAAGATACGCAGTATTTT.

This clonotype turned up a few times. The chain links TRBV4-1 to TRBJ2-5; D is undetermined. The germline gives CDR1 MGHRA, CDR2 YSYEKL. CDR3 length: 15 residues. The V end lost 1 base, the J end lost 0 bases, and 9 bases lay between the germline ends. The CDR3, as DNA: TGCGCCAGCAGCCAAGGCTCAGAGTACCAAGAGACCCAGTACTTC. Its translation is CASSQGSEYQETQYF.

CDR3 nucleotide sequence: TGTGCCAGCAGCTTATTTAGCGGGGGGCCGGATGAGCAGTTCTTC. It translates to CASSLFSGGPDEQFF. This chain joins TRBV7-9 and TRBJ2-1, with 10 bases matching TRBD2. The germline V gene has CDR1 SEHNR and CDR2 FQNEAQ (reference sequence). J lost 8 bases, V lost 2 bases, and 6 bases had no gene match. This CDR3 has 15 amino acids.

Remarks on this clonotype: One end of the junction is discordant with germline, which a read error may explain. This chain uses TRBV4-1 with TRBJ1-5, with D unresolved. Germline lookup yields CDR1 MGHRA and CDR2 YSYEKL. The CDR3 has 16 residues. CDR3 in DNA: TGCGCCGGCAGCCCGCAAGTGGTCTGGGGCAATCAGCCCCAGCATTTT. It translates to CAGSPQVVWGNQPQHF.

This clonotype was counted a few times. The V gene is TRBV12-3 or TRBV12-4, the J gene TRBJ1-1; D remains ambiguous. The CDR3 covers 15 residues. V was clipped by 8 bases and J by 6 bases, with 22 bases between them. CDR3 in amino acids: CASYKAGYESPEAFF. The CDR3 coding sequence is TGTGCCAGCTATAAGGCGGGCTATGAGTCGCCTGAAGCTTTCTTT.

The rearrangement links TRBV27 to TRBJ2-7; D gene ambiguous. Germline loops: CDR1 MNHEY, CDR2 SMNVEV (reference sequence). The V end was cut by 5 bases, the J end by 2 bases, with 10 bases between. The length of the CDR3 is 13 residues. The CDR3 nucleotides read TGTGCCAGCAGTCAGGTTATACCCTACGAGCAGTACTTC. Its protein product is CASSQVIPYEQYF.

V and J are TRBV27 and TRBJ2-7, with D possibly being TRBD2 (6 bases). The CDR3 sequence is 14 residues long. Germline V gene sequence: CDR1 MNHEY, CDR2 SMNVEV (reference sequence). V lost 2 bases to trimming and J lost 2 bases, with 10 bases between them. The CDR3, as DNA: TGTGCCAGCAGTTTAGGAGGGACCCCCTACGAGCAGTACTTC. This codes for CASSLGGTPYEQYF.

This clonotype was seen a handful of times. The genes are TRBV20-1 and TRBJ2-3; D remains ambiguous. There are 13 residues in the CDR3. CDR1 is DFQATT and CDR2 is SNEGSKA in the germline V gene (reference sequence). Deletions cut 5 bases from V and 3 bases from J, with 12 bases between. In nucleotides, the CDR3 is TGCAGTGCTCCCCTGTGGGAAACAGATACGCAGTATTTT. It codes for CSAPLWETDTQYF.

The chain uses TRBV6-1 and TRBJ1-1; D might be TRBD1 (6 bases). CDR1 is MNHNS, CDR2 SASEGT, per germline. Trimming removed 8 bases from V and 12 bases from J, with 16 bases in between. The CDR3 loop spans 11 amino acids. Written as DNA, the CDR3 is TGTGCCAGCCGAAACAGGGATTTTCCTTTCTTT. Translated: CASRNRDFPFF.